The 11 T cell receptor beta chains presented below share a single source sample, sequenced in a study of blood T cell repertoires in COVID-19. Assay: immunoSEQ multiplex PCR; the TCRdb copy retains only in-frame clones and omits some. This sample carries roughly 300,000 clones, less than 90% of them seen once, and the ten largest clones take roughly 15%. Material for sequencing was peripheral blood. The receptors come from a human donor in a cohort sampled during active COVID-19.

The chain uses TRBV27 and TRBJ2-2; weak D call: TRBD1 (5 bases). V was trimmed by 3 bases and J by 5 bases, leaving 7 bases between them. The CDR3 contains 13 residues. Germline V CDR1 and CDR2: MNHEY, SMNVEV (reference sequence). The CDR3 protein is CASSFKGTGELFF. The DNA for the CDR3 is TGTGCCAGCAGTTTTAAGGGGACCGGGGAGCTGTTTTTT.

V usage is TRBV5-6 and J usage is TRBJ1-5; D remains ambiguous. The ends were cut back, 1 base at V and 4 bases at J, with 15 bases in the middle. This CDR3 contains 16 residues. The germline CDR1 and CDR2 sequences are SGHDT and YYEEEE. Here the CDR3 DNA reads TGTGCCAGCAGCTTGCGGGTAAGGTCCGCGAATCAGCCCCAGCATTTT. Protein product: CASSLRVRSANQPQHF.

The chain links TRBV4-1 to TRBJ1-1; TRBD1 is a possible D gene (6 bases). CDR1 MGHRA and CDR2 YSYEKL come from the germline V gene. The V gene lost 4 bases and the J gene lost 2 bases, with 17 bases spanning the gap. The CDR3 has 16 amino acids. CDR3 in amino acids: CASSLTTGTPNTEAFF. The CDR3 bases are TGCGCCAGCAGCCTTACTACCGGGACACCAAACACTGAAGCTTTCTTT.

The chain combines TRBV18 with TRBJ1-1; 9 positions agree with TRBD1. J lost 1 base, V lost 4 bases, and 4 bases had no gene match. Germline loops: CDR1 KGHSH, CDR2 LQKENI. The CDR3 sequence is 15 residues long. CDR3 bases: TGTGCCAGCTCACTCATACAGGGGGCGAACACTGAAGCTTTCTTT. Protein product: CASSLIQGANTEAFF.

This sequence joins TRBV30 and TRBJ1-2, with D possibly TRBD1 on 5 matching bases. The CDR3 extends over 13 amino acids. V lost 2 bases to trimming and J lost 8 bases, with 15 bases between them. CDR1 and CDR2 from the germline V gene are GTSNPN and SVGIG (reference sequence). CDR3 nucleotide sequence: TGTGCCTGGAGTTTCAGCGGGGGGTCGGGCTACACCTTC. Protein: CAWSFSGGSGYTF.

This clone was counted between two and nine times. This chain uses TRBV5-4 with TRBJ2-2; 9 positions match TRBD2. V lost 1 base, J lost 6 bases, and 4 bases stayed unmatched. There are 15 residues in the CDR3. Germline values: CDR1 SGHNT, CDR2 YYREEE (reference sequence). The CDR3 DNA reads as TGTGCCAGCAGCTTGTTGCGGGAGGGCCCCGGGGAGCTGTTTTTT. This encodes CASSLLREGPGELFF. The full variable domain, completed using reference TRBV5-4 and TRBJ2-2, is ETGVTQSPTHLIKTRGQQVTLRCSSQSGHNTVSWYQQALGQGPQFIFQYYREEENGRGNFPPRFSGLQFPNYSSELNVNALELDDSALYLCASSLLREGPGELFFGEGSRLTVL.

Notes on this clone: One junction end does not reproduce the germline sequence, and a read error may be involved. The rearrangement joins TRBV7-7 to TRBJ2-5; 11 nucleotides align to TRBD2. Germline V gives CDR1 SSHAT, CDR2 FNYEAQ (reference sequence). CDR3 length: 15 amino acids. CDR3 coding DNA: TGTGCTAGCAGCTTAGCGGGAGGGGGGGCCGAGACCCAGTACTTC. Translation: CASSLAGGGAETQYF.

The chain uses TRBV13 and TRBJ2-5; no clear D. Trimming left V 5 bases short and J 4 bases short, with 17 bases between. Germline CDR1 reads PRHDT; CDR2 reads FYEKMQ (reference sequence). The CDR3 has 15 amino acids. The CDR3 DNA sequence: TGTGCCAGCAGCCTCCGACGACACGCCGGAGAGACCCAGTACTTC. It yields the protein CASSLRRHAGETQYF.

The chain links TRBV6-2 or TRBV6-3 to TRBJ2-1, with TRBD2 matching over 10 bases. Germline V CDR1 and CDR2: MNHEY, SVGEGT. The junction had 9 bases not matched to a gene; V was cut back by 6 bases and J by 7 bases. This CDR3 has 15 residues. The CDR3 bases are TGTGCCAGCAGCCTAGCGGGGGACCTTACTAATGAGCAGTTCTTC. Amino acids: CASSLAGDLTNEQFF.

The chain has TRBV5-1 and TRBJ2-7, with 8 bases identical to TRBD1. CDR1 is SGHRS, CDR2 YFSETQ, per germline. V lost 0 bases and J lost 5; bases outside the gene matches: 7. The length of the CDR3 is 15 residues. CDR3 loop: CASSLVGQGLNEQYF. CDR3 DNA sequence: TGCGCCAGCAGCTTGGTAGGACAGGGTCTGAACGAGCAGTACTTC. Together with reference TRBV5-1 and TRBJ2-7, the CDR3 gives the full variable domain: KAGVTQTPRYLIKTRGQQVTLSCSPISGHRSVSWYQQTPGQGLQFLFEYFSETQRNKGNFPGRFSGRQFSNSRSEMNVSTLELGDSALYLCASSLVGQGLNEQYFGPGTRLTVT.

This clone was detected only a few times. V usage is TRBV10-3 and J usage is TRBJ2-7; TRBD2 is a possible D gene (6 bases). Trimming pared 10 bases from V and 4 bases from J, leaving 11 bases between. From germline, CDR1 is ENHRY and CDR2 SYGVKD. This CDR3 region has 11 residues. The CDR3 loop reads CASGTFYEQYF. The CDR3, as DNA: TGTGCCAGCGGGACTTTTTACGAGCAGTACTTC.